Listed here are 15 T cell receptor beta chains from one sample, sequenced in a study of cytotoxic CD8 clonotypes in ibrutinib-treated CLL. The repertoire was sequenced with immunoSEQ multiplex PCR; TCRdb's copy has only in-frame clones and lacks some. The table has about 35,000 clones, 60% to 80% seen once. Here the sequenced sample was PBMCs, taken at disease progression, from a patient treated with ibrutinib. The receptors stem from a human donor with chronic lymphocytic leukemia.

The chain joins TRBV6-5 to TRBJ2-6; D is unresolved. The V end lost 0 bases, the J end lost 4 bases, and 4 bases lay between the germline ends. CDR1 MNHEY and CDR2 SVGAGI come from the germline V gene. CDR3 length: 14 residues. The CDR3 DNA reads TGTGCCAGCAGTTACTCCTCGGGGGCCAACGTCCTGACTTTC. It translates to CASSYSSGANVLTF.

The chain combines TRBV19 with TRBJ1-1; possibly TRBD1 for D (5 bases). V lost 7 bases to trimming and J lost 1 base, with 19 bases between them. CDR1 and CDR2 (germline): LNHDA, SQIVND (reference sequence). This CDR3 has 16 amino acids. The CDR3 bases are TGTGCCAGTACCCCCTTGGGCGGGGGGACGAACACTGAAGCTTTCTTT. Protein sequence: CASTPLGGGTNTEAFF.

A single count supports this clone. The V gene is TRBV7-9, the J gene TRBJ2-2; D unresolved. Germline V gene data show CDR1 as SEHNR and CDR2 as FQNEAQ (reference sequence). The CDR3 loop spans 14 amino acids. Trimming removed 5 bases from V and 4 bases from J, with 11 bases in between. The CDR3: CASSHGPSTGELFF. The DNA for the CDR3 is TGTGCCAGCAGCCATGGTCCGAGCACCGGGGAGCTGTTTTTT.

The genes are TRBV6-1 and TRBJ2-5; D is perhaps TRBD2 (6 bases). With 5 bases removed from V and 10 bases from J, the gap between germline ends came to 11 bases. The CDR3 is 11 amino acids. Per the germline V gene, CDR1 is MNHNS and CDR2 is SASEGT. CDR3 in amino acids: CASSYETSQYF. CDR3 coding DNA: TGTGCCAGCAGTTACGAGACTAGCCAGTACTTC.

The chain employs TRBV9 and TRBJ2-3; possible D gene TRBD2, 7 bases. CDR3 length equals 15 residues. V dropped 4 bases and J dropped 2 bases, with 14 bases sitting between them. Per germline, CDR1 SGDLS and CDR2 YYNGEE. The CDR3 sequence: CASSPREGHTDTQYF. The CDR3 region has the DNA TGTGCCAGCAGCCCGAGGGAGGGACACACAGATACGCAGTATTTT.

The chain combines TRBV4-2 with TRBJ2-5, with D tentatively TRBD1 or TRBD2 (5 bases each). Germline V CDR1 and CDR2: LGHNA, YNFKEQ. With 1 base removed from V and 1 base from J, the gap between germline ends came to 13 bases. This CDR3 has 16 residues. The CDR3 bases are TGTGCCAGCAGCCAAGGAGGCAGGGACGGCCAAGAGACCCAGTACTTC. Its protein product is CASSQGGRDGQETQYF.

CDR3 region: CASSGARGNANEKLFF. The CDR3 DNA follows: TGCGCCAGCAGCGGCGCCAGGGGAAATGCTAATGAAAAACTGTTTTTT. V is TRBV5-1 and J is TRBJ1-4; D may be TRBD1 (6 bases). Between the trimmed V and J ends, which lost 4 bases and 3 bases, there was a span of 16 bases. CDR1 and CDR2 (germline): SGHRS, YFSETQ. The length of the CDR3 is 16 residues.

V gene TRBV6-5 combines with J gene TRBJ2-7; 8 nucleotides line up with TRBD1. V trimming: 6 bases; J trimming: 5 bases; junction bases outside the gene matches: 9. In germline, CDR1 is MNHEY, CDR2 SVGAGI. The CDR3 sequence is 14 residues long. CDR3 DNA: TGTGCCAGCAGCCCCCAAGCAGGGGGCAACGAGCAGTACTTC. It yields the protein CASSPQAGGNEQYF.

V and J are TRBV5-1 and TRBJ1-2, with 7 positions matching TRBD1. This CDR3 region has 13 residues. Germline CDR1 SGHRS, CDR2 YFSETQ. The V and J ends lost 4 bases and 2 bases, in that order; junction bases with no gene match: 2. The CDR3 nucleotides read TGCGCCAGCAGCCGGGACAGAAACTATGGCTACACCTTC. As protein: CASSRDRNYGYTF.

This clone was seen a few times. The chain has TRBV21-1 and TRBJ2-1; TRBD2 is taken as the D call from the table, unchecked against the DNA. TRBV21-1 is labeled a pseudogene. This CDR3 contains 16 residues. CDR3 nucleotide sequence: TGTGCCAGCAGCAAGCCCGGGGTCCCTCTTTACAATGAGCAGTTCTTC. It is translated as CASSKPGVPLYNEQFF.

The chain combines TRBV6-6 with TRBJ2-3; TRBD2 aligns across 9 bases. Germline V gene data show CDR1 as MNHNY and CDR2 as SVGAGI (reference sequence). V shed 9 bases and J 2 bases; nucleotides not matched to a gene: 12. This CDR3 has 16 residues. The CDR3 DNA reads TGTGCCAGTCTACGCCGGGCTAGCGGGGCCACAGATACGCAGTATTTT. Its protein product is CASLRRASGATDTQYF.

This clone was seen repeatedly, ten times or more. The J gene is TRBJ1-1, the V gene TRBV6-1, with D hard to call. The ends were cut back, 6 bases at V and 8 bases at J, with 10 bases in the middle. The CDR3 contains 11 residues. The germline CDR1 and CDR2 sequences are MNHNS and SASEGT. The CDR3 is CASRWSREAFF. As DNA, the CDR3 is TGTGCCAGCAGGTGGTCCAGGGAAGCTTTCTTT.

This CDR3 is CASSGQDSSYNSPLHF. CDR3 sequence (DNA): TGTGCCAGCAGTGGCCAGGATAGCTCCTATAATTCACCCCTCCACTTT. This sequence joins TRBV6-1 and TRBJ1-6, with no clear D. Germline values: CDR1 MNHNS, CDR2 SASEGT. Trimming removed 4 bases at V and 0 bases at J, with 10 bases between. This CDR3 is 16 amino acids long.

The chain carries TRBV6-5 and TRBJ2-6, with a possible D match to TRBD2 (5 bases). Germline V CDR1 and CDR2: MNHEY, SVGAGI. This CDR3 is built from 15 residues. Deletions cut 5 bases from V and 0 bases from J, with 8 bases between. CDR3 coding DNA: TGTGCCAGCAGTAGCGGACTCTCTGGGGCCAACGTCCTGACTTTC. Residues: CASSSGLSGANVLTF.

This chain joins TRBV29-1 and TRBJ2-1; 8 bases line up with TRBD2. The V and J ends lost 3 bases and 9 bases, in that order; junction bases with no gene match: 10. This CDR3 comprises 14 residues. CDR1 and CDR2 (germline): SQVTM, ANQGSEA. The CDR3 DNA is TGCAGCGTTGAGCAACGGGGGGGGTCGGGTGAGCAGTTCTTC. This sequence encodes CSVEQRGGSGEQFF.